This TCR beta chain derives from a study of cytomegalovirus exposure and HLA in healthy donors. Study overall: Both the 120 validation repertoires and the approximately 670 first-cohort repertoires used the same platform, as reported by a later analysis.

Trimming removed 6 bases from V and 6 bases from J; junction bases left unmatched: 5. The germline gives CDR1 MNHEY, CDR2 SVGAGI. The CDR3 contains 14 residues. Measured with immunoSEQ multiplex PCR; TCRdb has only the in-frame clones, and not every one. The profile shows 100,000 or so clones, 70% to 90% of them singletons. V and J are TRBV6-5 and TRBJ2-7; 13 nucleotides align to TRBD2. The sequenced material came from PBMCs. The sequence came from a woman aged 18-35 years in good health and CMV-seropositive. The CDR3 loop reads CASRTSGGAREQYF. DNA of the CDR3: TGTGCCAGCAGAACTAGCGGGGGGGCGCGCGAGCAGTACTTC.